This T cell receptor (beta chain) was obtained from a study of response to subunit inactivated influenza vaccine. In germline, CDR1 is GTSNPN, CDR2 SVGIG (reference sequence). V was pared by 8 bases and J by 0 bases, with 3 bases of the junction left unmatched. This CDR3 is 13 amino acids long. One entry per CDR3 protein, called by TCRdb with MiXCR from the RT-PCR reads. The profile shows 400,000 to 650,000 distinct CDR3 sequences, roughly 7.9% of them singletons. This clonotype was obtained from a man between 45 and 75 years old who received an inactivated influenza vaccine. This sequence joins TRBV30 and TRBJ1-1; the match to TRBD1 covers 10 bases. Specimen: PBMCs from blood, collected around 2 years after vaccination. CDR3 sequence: CAGQGGMNTEAFF. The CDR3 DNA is TGTGCCGGACAGGGGGGAATGAACACTGAAGCTTTCTTT.